The following is a TCR beta chain sequence with its context. No antigen is known for it. No per-base quality is available; no much larger clone lies one base away. The immunoSEQ Assay, a bias-controlled multiplex PCR, was used to amplify TCRbeta CDR3 regions from genomic DNA. The study's own analysis went as follows. The number of nucleated cells in each sample was estimated by amplification of reference gene primers within the assay. To quantify the absolute abundance of each unique TCRbeta CDR3 rearrangement, sequence reads were collapsed and filtered. For each sample, productive Simpson clonality was calculated as the square root of Simpson's diversity index over productive rearrangements. In TCRdb, the immuneACCESS table is reduced to in-frame sequences with V and J assigned. These tables do not hold every clone; where another copy was compared, an unresolved V gene accounts for under half, and the others remain unexplained. D and trimming were read from the DNA, whereas the V and J calls and clone size are those reported in that table. The sample data list fewer than 35,000 clones, and 80% to 90% of these were observed just once. Roughly 6.3% of the sample lies in the top ten.

This specimen comes from a study of blood T cell repertoires in COVID-19 (TCRdb year 2020). With respect to the entire study: Collaborator samples came from the United States, Italy and Spain and covered acute and convalescent phases of COVID-19. The material from the prospective study consisted of cDNA or gDNA derived from T cells, B-cell-depleted T cells, or PBMCs. Where HLA class I and class II types were available, the types were taken from metadata supplied by the sample provider, not from assay-based typing. The samples were drawn from two sources: the first 160 participants of the ongoing ImmuneRACE study, and 1,000 to 1,500 subjects contributed by 6 global collaborators. Sample metadata almost always included a de-identified subject ID, COVID-19 status, age in years and sex. The repertoires were released in a freely available public database meant as a resource for research on the immune response to SARS-CoV-2. The dataset comprised deeply sampled blood TCRbeta repertoires from subjects exposed to, actively infected with, or recovered from COVID-19. What the study reported, not specific to this receptor: The amount of clinical and demographic metadata varied by source and participant and was provided uncurated.

The collaborating institutions used their own protocols to collect whole blood in K2EDTA tubes. Collaborator samples were shipped for TCRbeta analysis as frozen whole blood, isolated PBMCs, or DNA extracted from either sample type. The germline V gene specifies ENHRY as CDR1 and SYGVKD as CDR2. Trimming takes 0 bases off V and 6 bases off J; junction bases not matched to a gene: 2. Spanning cysteine to phenylalanine, the CDR3 consists of 14 amino acids. Only the CDR3 DNA is retained, 42 bases long and in frame from the first base. This TCR came from a human donor in a cohort sampled during active COVID-19. Material: peripheral blood. Recombination joined TRBV10-3 with TRBJ2-1; 7 bases in between match TRBD1. The CDR3 protein sequence reads: CAISESGQTNEQFF. The nucleotide sequence is given as TGTGCCATCAGTGAGTCGGGACAGACCAATGAGCAGTTCTTC.